This is a list of T cell receptor beta chains from one sample in a study of T cell responses to AZD1222 COVID-19 vaccine. The assay was immunoSEQ multiplex PCR, and TCRdb's table has in-frame clones only and misses some. This table has over 95,000 clones, around nine tenths appearing once. This material consisted of peripheral blood, taken on day 0 of AZD1222 vaccination. The origin of the receptors is an adult in good health. The CDR3 runs from the conserved cysteine through the conserved F or W. Fields, in order: J gene, clone size, V gene, D gene, CDR3 protein, CDR3 DNA. A D gene is named only where the DNA matches it firmly. Some rows have no size entry. The others give once, few or many, or a class for an expanded clone.

TRBJ1-2	.	TRBV2	TRBD1	CASSATGQAYTF	TGTGCCAGCAGTGCGACGGGACAGGCCTACACCTTC
TRBJ1-6	.	TRBV27	.	CASSRGFNSPLHF	TGTGCCAGCAGTAGAGGGTTTAATTCACCCCTCCACTTT
TRBJ1-2	.	TRBV19	.	CASTPFGVGYGYTF	TGTGCCAGTACCCCTTTCGGTGTCGGCTATGGCTACACCTTC
TRBJ2-1	.	TRBV7-2	.	CASSPTWGQFF	TGTGCCAGCAGCCCTACGTGGGGGCAGTTCTTC
TRBJ2-7	.	TRBV7-2	.	CASSLGGALSYEQYF	TGTGCCAGCAGCTTAGGTGGGGCGCTCTCCTACGAGCAGTACTTC
TRBJ1-5	.	TRBV5-1	.	CASSLGQPQHF	TGCGCCAGCAGCTTAGGTCAGCCCCAGCATTTT
TRBJ1-3	.	TRBV4-3	.	CASSQEVQPFSGNTIYF	TGCGCCAGCAGCCAAGAGGTACAGCCGTTCTCTGGAAACACCATATATTTT
TRBJ2-1	.	TRBV21-1	.	CASSPLGPSGGAYNEQFF	TGTGCCAGCAGCCCTCTCGGTCCTAGCGGGGGGGCGTACAATGAGCAGTTCTTC
TRBJ1-2	.	TRBV29-1	.	CSAGRDGYGYTF	TGCAGCGCCGGCCGTGATGGCTATGGCTACACCTTC
TRBJ1-1	.	TRBV12-3/TRBV12-4	.	CASTGFENTEAFF	TGTGCCAGCACGGGATTTGAGAACACTGAAGCTTTCTTT
TRBJ2-4	few	TRBV7-2	.	CASSTAAWDTLAKNIQYF	TGTGCCAGCAGCACGGCTGCGTGGGACACCCTAGCCAAAAACATTCAGTACTTC
TRBJ1-1	.	TRBV7-2	.	CASSLAAGSTEAFF	TGTGCCAGCAGCTTAGCTGCAGGGTCCACTGAAGCTTTCTTT
TRBJ2-5	.	TRBV4-3	.	CASSQDKGQETQYF	TGCGCCAGCAGCCAAGATAAGGGGCAAGAGACCCAGTACTTC
TRBJ2-5	.	TRBV6-6	TRBD2	CASSQLAGVGETQYF	TGTGCCAGCAGTCAGCTAGCGGGAGTGGGAGAGACCCAGTACTTC
TRBJ2-2	.	TRBV12-5	.	CASGLVLTAGGTGELFF	TGTGCTAGTGGTTTGGTACTGACGGCAGGCGGCACCGGGGAGCTGTTTTTT
TRBJ2-1	.	TRBV7-2	.	CASSLGSSSYNEQFF	TGTGCCAGCAGCTTAGGGAGTAGCTCCTACAATGAGCAGTTCTTC
TRBJ2-1	.	TRBV24-1	.	CATSDLGEQFF	TGTGCCACCAGTGATTTAGGTGAGCAGTTCTTC
TRBJ2-1	.	TRBV7-8	.	CASSLEAGYNEQFF	TGTGCCAGCAGCTTAGAGGCTGGGTACAATGAGCAGTTCTTC
TRBJ2-1	once	TRBV24-1	.	CATSDESSYNEQFF	TGTGCCACCAGTGACGAATCCTCCTACAATGAGCAGTTCTTC
TRBJ1-2	.	TRBV15	.	CATSRDLDYGYTF	TGTGCCACCAGCAGAGATCTTGACTATGGCTACACCTTC
TRBJ1-5	few	TRBV27	TRBD1	CASSLFGQGDQPQHF	TGTGCCAGCAGTCTTTTCGGACAGGGCGATCAGCCCCAGCATTTT
TRBJ1-5	.	TRBV7-2	TRBD1	CASSQTGTVNQPQHF	TGTGCCAGCAGCCAAACCGGGACAGTAAATCAGCCCCAGCATTTT
TRBJ1-2	.	TRBV4-1	.	CASSPGGGWGYGYTF	TGCGCCAGCAGCCCAGGCGGGGGTTGGGGCTATGGCTACACCTTC
TRBJ1-6	.	TRBV7-8	.	CASSLDLLGDSPLHF	TGTGCCAGCAGCTTAGATTTATTAGGTGACTCACCCCTCCACTTT
TRBJ1-3	.	TRBV6-4	TRBD1	CASSDYSGTGGRGARGNTIYF	TGTGCCAGCAGTGACTATTCCGGGACAGGGGGCAGAGGGGCGAGGGGAAACACCATATATTTT
TRBJ2-2	.	TRBV5-1	.	CASSPGGSTGELFF	TGTGCCAGCAGCCCAGGTGGAAGTACCGGGGAGCTGTTTTTT
TRBJ1-2	.	TRBV7-9	TRBD1	CASSSPGTVVYTF	TGTGCCAGCAGCTCACCTGGGACAGTCGTCTACACCTTC
TRBJ2-5	.	TRBV3-1/TRBV3-2	.	CASSDYAGAPQTQYF	TGTGCCAGCTCCGACTACGCGGGGGCCCCACAGACCCAGTACTTC
TRBJ2-5	.	TRBV18	.	CASSPGGDETQYF	TGTGCCAGCTCACCTGGTGGTGACGAGACCCAGTACTTC
TRBJ1-5	.	TRBV9	TRBD1	CASSGDRVSQPQHF	TGTGCCAGCAGCGGGGACAGGGTGTCTCAGCCCCAGCATTTT
TRBJ2-5	.	TRBV6-2/TRBV6-3	.	CASSPPGASQETQYF	TGTGCCAGCAGCCCCCCCGGGGCGAGCCAAGAGACCCAGTACTTC
TRBJ2-3	.	TRBV18	TRBD2	CASSPGLATDTQYF	TGTGCCAGCTCACCCGGACTAGCAACAGATACGCAGTATTTT
TRBJ1-6	.	TRBV19	.	CASTRARTNSPLHF	TGTGCCAGTACCCGGGCTAGGACCAACTCACCCCTCCACTTT
TRBJ1-6	.	TRBV4-1	.	CASSQASLGIQGSPLHF	TGCGCCAGCAGCCAAGCTAGTCTCGGAATCCAGGGGTCACCCCTCCACTTT
TRBJ2-5	.	TRBV7-2	.	CASSLRLGGIQETQYF	TGTGCCAGCAGCTTAAGGCTAGGGGGAATCCAAGAGACCCAGTACTTC
TRBJ1-2	.	TRBV18	TRBD1	CASSHRETGTGAILANYGYTF	TGTGCCAGCTCACACAGAGAAACCGGGACAGGGGCCATTTTGGCTAACTATGGCTACACCTTC
TRBJ2-2	few	TRBV4-3	.	CASSQDWGNGELFF	TGCGCCAGCAGCCAAGATTGGGGTAACGGGGAGCTGTTTTTT
TRBJ1-4	.	TRBV3-1/TRBV3-2	.	CASSPAGLTNEKLFF	TGTGCCAGCAGCCCAGCAGGGTTGACTAATGAAAAACTGTTTTTT
TRBJ2-6	.	TRBV6-5	.	CASSYGVGAGANVLTF	TGTGCCAGCAGTTACGGCGTGGGGGCTGGGGCCAACGTCCTGACTTTC